Listed below are T cell receptor beta chains from one sample, sequenced in a study of vaccination and CD4 T cells after COVID-19. Via MiXCR, TCRdb re-called the PCR reads, giving one row per CDR3 protein. There are about 9,400 distinct CDR3 sequences in the sample; roughly a third occur only once, and 20% to 25% lies in the top ten. Antigens for these TCRs are unknown. What was sequenced was CD4+ T cells from blood, cultured in vitro. These receptors were obtained from a human donor in good health. Both conserved end residues are part of each CDR3.

V	J	CDR3
TRBV7-2	TRBJ2-7	CASSSTSASYEQYF
TRBV2	TRBJ1-1	CASRAQGAYGEAFF
TRBV20-1	TRBJ2-1	CSARDALPRGNEQFF
TRBV2	TRBJ2-5	CASSRDRGHETQYF
TRBV28	TRBJ1-2	CASSFSGGGYTF
TRBV28	TRBJ1-1	CASSSPWRETFF
TRBV7-3	TRBJ2-2	CASHRGGSTGELFF
TRBV5-1	TRBJ1-2	CASSLNPEPYGYTF
TRBV24-1	TRBJ2-3	CATSDFRQGALFDTQYF
TRBV27	TRBJ1-6	CASSFRGRDSPLHF
TRBV4-2	TRBJ2-7	CASSLDFSGVKEQYF
TRBV19	TRBJ2-1	CASGGQARGEQFF
TRBV24-1	TRBJ2-5	CATRKGGVGETQYF
TRBV20-1	TRBJ2-1	CSARDPSGSYNEQFF
TRBV7-2	TRBJ2-3	CASSLRSLGEDTQYF
TRBV30	TRBJ2-2	CACGDGELFF
TRBV7-2	TRBJ2-7	CASSLGFGQTYEQYF
TRBV6-5	TRBJ2-1	CASSLTSSSYNGQFF
TRBV7-2	TRBJ1-6	CASSLTGASWSSYNSPLHF
TRBV24-1	TRBJ2-3	CATSDPSGTDTQYF
TRBV24-1	TRBJ1-5	CATSDSGRVSNQPQHF
TRBV20-1	TRBJ1-3	CSARDRAISSGNTIYF
TRBV20-1	TRBJ1-1	CSARGDRASEAFF
TRBV28	TRBJ2-7	CASGPPPSAGKYEQYF